This entry features one T cell receptor (beta chain) sequence. The antigen is unknown. In germline, CDR1 is SGHRS, CDR2 YFSETQ. The CDR3 loop spans 21 amino acids. With 4 bases clipped from V and 6 bases from J, the junction kept 23 bases outside the gene matches. This sample was taken from a study of regulatory T cells in long-lasting Graves disease. General study findings and limits: Persistent disease preferred TRBV28, TRBJ1-2 and TRBJ2-5.

Libraries of TCR beta came from iRepertoire HTBI primers plus Arm-PCR of CDR3 regions. TCRdb used MiXCR to reprocess the multiplex PCR reads, holding one entry per CDR3 protein. The repertoire holds around 400,000 distinct CDR3 sequences, approximately 12% seen once, with approximately 17% in the top ten. The time point here: newly diagnosed GD, antithyroid drugs for less than 3 months. Researchers made the TCR library from RNA that was extracted from PBMCs. Under American Thyroid Association guidelines, Graves' disease was diagnosed. The data also belong to a second study, concerning T cells in Graves' hyperthyroidism and ophthalmopathy.

This TCR came from a woman aged 18-29 years with Graves disease. This chain uses TRBV5-1 with TRBJ2-1; 12 positions agree with TRBD2. The sample was peripheral blood mononuclear cells (PBMCs), taken at new diagnosis, from a patient treated with antithyroid drugs. CDR3 sequence (DNA): TGCGCCAGCAGCGCGCGAGTTCCCAAGACTAGCGGGAGTAATATGTCCAATGAGCAGTTCTTC. It yields the protein CASSARVPKTSGSNMSNEQFF.